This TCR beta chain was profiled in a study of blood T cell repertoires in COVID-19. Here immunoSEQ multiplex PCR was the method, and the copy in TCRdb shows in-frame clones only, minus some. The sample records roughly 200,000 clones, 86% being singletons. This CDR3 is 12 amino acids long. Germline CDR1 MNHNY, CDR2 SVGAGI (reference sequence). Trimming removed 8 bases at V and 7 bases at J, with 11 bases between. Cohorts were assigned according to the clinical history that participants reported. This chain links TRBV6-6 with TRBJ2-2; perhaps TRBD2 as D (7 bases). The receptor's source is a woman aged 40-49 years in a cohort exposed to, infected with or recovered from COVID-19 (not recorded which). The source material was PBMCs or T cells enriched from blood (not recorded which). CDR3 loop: CASGGAGGELFF. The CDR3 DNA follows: TGTGCCAGCGGGGGGGCTGGCGGGGAGCTGTTTTTT.